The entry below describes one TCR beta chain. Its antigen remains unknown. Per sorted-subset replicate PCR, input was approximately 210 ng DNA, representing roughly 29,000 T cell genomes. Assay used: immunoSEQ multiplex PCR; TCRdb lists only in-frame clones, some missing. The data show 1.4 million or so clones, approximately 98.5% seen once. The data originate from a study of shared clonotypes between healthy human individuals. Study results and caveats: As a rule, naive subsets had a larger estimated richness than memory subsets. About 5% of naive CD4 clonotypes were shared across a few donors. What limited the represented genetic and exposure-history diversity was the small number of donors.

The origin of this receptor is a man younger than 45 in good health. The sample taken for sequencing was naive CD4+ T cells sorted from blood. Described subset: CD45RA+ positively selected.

The CDR3 loop is CASSLGQSRGEAFF. The CDR3 DNA follows: TGCGCCAGCAGCTTGGGACAGTCCCGGGGCGAAGCTTTCTTT. The V and J genes are TRBV5-1 and TRBJ1-1, with D possibly matching TRBD1 (5 bases). The length of the CDR3 is 14 residues. The germline CDR1 and CDR2 sequences are SGHRS and YFSETQ. V was pared by 0 bases and J by 8 bases, with 14 bases between.